These T cell receptor beta chains were read from a single sample in a study of T-cell memory formation after mild COVID-19. TCRdb re-called the 5' RACE reads with MiXCR, one entry per CDR3 protein. The profile shows 360,000 or so distinct CDR3 sequences, under 30% of them singletons. Sequencing input: PBMCs or a T cell subset sorted from them (not recorded which). All receptors come from an adult woman who had mild COVID-19 (a few samples of this study predate the infection). Cell type and time point are not known. The CDR3 runs from the conserved cysteine through the conserved F or W. The D gene is left open where the match is weak. Expanded clones are given a class, and other clones once, few, many or no size at all.

CDR3nt,CDR3aa,abundance,d_gene,j_gene,v_gene
TGCGCCAGCAGCTTGCTAGGGATCCACGAGCAGTACTTC,CASSLLGIHEQYF,many,.,TRBJ2-7,TRBV5-1
TGTGCCACCAGCAGAGGGGCGGGAGGGTCCGTGGATGAGCAGTTCTTC,CATSRGAGGSVDEQFF,.,TRBD2,TRBJ2-1,TRBV15
TGCGCCAGCAGCCCTACGACGGGGCCCACCTACGAGCAGTACTTC,CASSPTTGPTYEQYF,.,.,TRBJ2-7,TRBV5-1
TGTGCCAGCAGCTTGACTAGAGTGTACAATGAGCAGTTCTTC,CASSLTRVYNEQFF,.,.,TRBJ2-1,TRBV14
TGCAGTGCTAGAAGACGGGACAGTAACTACAATGAGCAGTTCTTC,CSARRRDSNYNEQFF,many,TRBD1,TRBJ2-1,TRBV20-1
TGTGCCAGCAGCGTTAGGATAGAGAACACTGAAGCTTTCTTT,CASSVRIENTEAFF,few,.,TRBJ1-1,TRBV9
TGTGCCAGCACCACCATGAGCACCGGGGAGCTGTTTTTT,CASTTMSTGELFF,.,.,TRBJ2-2,TRBV2
TGCGCCAGCAGCTCACATCGACAGGGTCCTGAAGCTTTCTTT,CASSSHRQGPEAFF,.,TRBD1,TRBJ1-1,TRBV5-1
TGTGCCAGCAGCATAAGATACGGGACAGCGTCAATGAACACTGAAGCTTTCTTT,CASSIRYGTASMNTEAFF,many,TRBD1,TRBJ1-1,TRBV7-8
TGCAGTGCTAGGCGGTCGGGGACAGCCTTAAATCAGCCCCAGCATTTT,CSARRSGTALNQPQHF,.,TRBD1,TRBJ1-5,TRBV20-1
TGCGCCAGCAGCTTTATAGGGTCTGGGGCCAACGTCCTGACTTTC,CASSFIGSGANVLTF,few,.,TRBJ2-6,TRBV4-1
TGCGCCAGCAGCTTGATAGACCGTCAAGGCACTGAAGCTTTCTTT,CASSLIDRQGTEAFF,.,.,TRBJ1-1,TRBV5-1
TGTGCCAGCAGTTTATCCGATAGGCTGTTTTTT,CASSLSDRLFF,.,.,TRBJ2-2,TRBV12-3/TRBV12-4
TGCAGCGTCCCGTCTGGGGCAGATACGCAGTATTTT,CSVPSGADTQYF,.,.,TRBJ2-3,TRBV29-1
TGCAGCGTGCGGACAGGGACAGGCTACGAGCAGTACTTC,CSVRTGTGYEQYF,.,TRBD1,TRBJ2-7,TRBV29-1
TGTGCCACCAGAGGGGGCGGGCCGGGCACTGAAGCTTTCTTT,CATRGGGPGTEAFF,.,TRBD1,TRBJ1-1,TRBV24-1
TGTGCCACCAGTTTTTCGGCCGCGGGGGAAGCTTTCTTT,CATSFSAAGEAFF,.,.,TRBJ1-1,TRBV24-1
TGCGCCAGCAGCTCCGAAATTGATCAGCCCCAGCATTTT,CASSSEIDQPQHF,few,.,TRBJ1-5,TRBV5-1
TGTGCCAGACATTGGACGATAAGCCGGGGTTTTTGGAGCAATCAGCCCCAGCATTTT,CARHWTISRGFWSNQPQHF,.,.,TRBJ1-5,TRBV2
TGTGCCAGTTCCCGGGACAGGTTAAATTCACCCCTCCACTTT,CASSRDRLNSPLHF,.,TRBD1,TRBJ1-6,TRBV28
TGTGCCAGCAGCTTAGCGGACAGGGATGAAAAACTGTTTTTT,CASSLADRDEKLFF,.,TRBD1,TRBJ1-4,TRBV7-9
TGTGCCAGCAGCTTTACCGAGAGGGCGGGTGGCTACACCTTC,CASSFTERAGGYTF,.,.,TRBJ1-2,TRBV5-6
TGTGCCAGCAGTCCGACGGGAAGGCCTGATTTT,CASSPTGRPDF,few,.,TRBJ1-3,TRBV7-9
TGCGCCAGCAAGGGACAGAACACCGGGGAGCTGTTTTTT,CASKGQNTGELFF,few,.,TRBJ2-2,TRBV5-1
TGTGCCAGCAGTGCGGGAGGGTCCAAAAACATTCAGTACTTC,CASSAGGSKNIQYF,.,TRBD2,TRBJ2-4,TRBV28
TGTGCCAGCAGTGGACCCCTCGGGTATGGCTACACCTTC,CASSGPLGYGYTF,.,.,TRBJ1-2,TRBV9
TGTGCCAGCAGCAGCAAGGGGACAGATACGCAGTATTTT,CASSSKGTDTQYF,few,.,TRBJ2-3,TRBV5-5
TGTGCCAGCAGCCAAGGGACAGGGGTCGGCGAGACCCAGTACTTC,CASSQGTGVGETQYF,once,TRBD1,TRBJ2-5,TRBV7-8
TGTGCCTCTCCGGGTAGCGGGTTATCCTACGAGCAGTACTTC,CASPGSGLSYEQYF,.,TRBD2,TRBJ2-7,TRBV19
TGCAGTGCTAGAGATCTCAGGACAGGGACCTTCTATGGCTACACCTTC,CSARDLRTGTFYGYTF,.,TRBD1,TRBJ1-2,TRBV20-1
TGTGCCAGTAGTTCGGTGGGGACTGAAGCTTTCTTT,CASSSVGTEAFF,.,.,TRBJ1-1,TRBV19
TGCAGCGTTGAGCACGGCTTGAACACTGAAGCTTTCTTT,CSVEHGLNTEAFF,few,.,TRBJ1-1,TRBV29-1
TGTGCCAGCAGTCCCGCGGCAGGGCCCAATGAGCAGTTCTTC,CASSPAAGPNEQFF,.,.,TRBJ2-1,TRBV12-3/TRBV12-4
TGTGCCAGCAGCTTAGGGACAACGGGTGAAGCTTTCTTT,CASSLGTTGEAFF,few,.,TRBJ1-1,TRBV7-3
TGTGCCAGCAGCCAACCGAGGGAGTTTCTAGCGGGAAACAATGAGCAGTTCTTC,CASSQPREFLAGNNEQFF,few,TRBD2,TRBJ2-1,TRBV14
TGCAGCGATTCGGGGGATCTGCGTGGCAACTATGGCTACACCTTC,CSDSGDLRGNYGYTF,.,.,TRBJ1-2,TRBV29-1
TGTGCCAGCAGCTCGGGACAGCTTGAAGCTTTCTTT,CASSSGQLEAFF,.,TRBD1,TRBJ1-1,TRBV7-3
TGCAGTGACCTCGTGGAGGATGAAGCTTTCTTT,CSDLVEDEAFF,.,.,TRBJ1-1,TRBV20-1
TGCGCCAGCAGCCAAGATGGGGTGGGGACAGGGTACACTGAAGCTTTCTTT,CASSQDGVGTGYTEAFF,few,TRBD1,TRBJ1-1,TRBV4-3
TGCAGTGCTAGAGGGATAGAAGAAAGGGTCGAAGCTTTCTTT,CSARGIEERVEAFF,.,.,TRBJ1-1,TRBV20-1
TGTGCCAGCAGCCCCCGTGCGGTTCCCTATGGCTACACCTTC,CASSPRAVPYGYTF,.,.,TRBJ1-2,TRBV5-5
TGTGCCAGCTCACCAAGTCAGGGGACCGAGCAGTACTTC,CASSPSQGTEQYF,.,.,TRBJ2-7,TRBV18
TGTGCCAGCAGTTCCCGAGGGAGGGACACTCTAGGTTTCACAGATACGCAGTATTTT,CASSSRGRDTLGFTDTQYF,few,.,TRBJ2-3,TRBV12-3/TRBV12-4
TGTGCCAGCAGCTCCCCTCGGAGGGTCCAGGGGAACTATGGCTACACCTTC,CASSSPRRVQGNYGYTF,few,.,TRBJ1-2,TRBV11-2
TGCAGCGTTGAAGAATTGGCCCCAGATACGCAGTATTTT,CSVEELAPDTQYF,.,.,TRBJ2-3,TRBV29-1
TGTGCCACCAGTGACCCCGGACTAGCGGGGGGGTACAATGAGCAGTTCTTC,CATSDPGLAGGYNEQFF,.,TRBD2,TRBJ2-1,TRBV24-1
TGTGCCAGCAGCCCATCCTGGTACAATGAGCAGTTCTTC,CASSPSWYNEQFF,.,.,TRBJ2-1,TRBV3-1
TGTGCCAGCAGCTTAGAGGCTAGCGGGAGAGGGGAGACCCAGTACTTC,CASSLEASGRGETQYF,few,TRBD2,TRBJ2-5,TRBV7-2
TGTGCCAGCAGTCTAACGGTCTCCTACGAGCAGTACTTC,CASSLTVSYEQYF,.,.,TRBJ2-7,TRBV5-6
TGTGCCAGCAGCCTGAACCGGGACGCGGACTACGAGCAGTACTTC,CASSLNRDADYEQYF,few,.,TRBJ2-7,TRBV7-2
TGTGCCAGCAGCACAGGGGGCTCCTATAATTCACCCCTCCACTTT,CASSTGGSYNSPLHF,few,TRBD1,TRBJ1-6,TRBV7-9